The sequence of this T cell receptor (beta chain) was determined in a study of shared clonotypes between healthy human individuals. Donors included only healthy HIV-negative adults lacking recent acute infections or vaccinations. The deep-level immunoSEQ assay was used. In the authors' methods: ImmunoSEQ sequences covered only the junction and lacked quality scores; filtering therefore differed. Profiling relied on immunoSEQ multiplex PCR, and the TCRdb table lists in-frame clones only, not all of them. V and J calls and clone size are as listed in that table; D and trimming were resolved from the DNA. The table lists more than 450,000 clones, about four fifths of them singletons. Findings and limits, study-wide: Among donors, clonotype sharing was expected to be affected by sequencing depth.

CDR1 and CDR2 (germline): MNHEY, SMNVEV (reference sequence). The junction had 9 bases not matched to a gene; V was cut back by 4 bases and J by 6 bases. This CDR3 is built from 15 residues. Points on this clone: The antigen remains undetermined.

The chain uses TRBV27 and TRBJ2-3, with TRBD2 matching 8 bases. The clonotype was recovered from a woman aged 40 to 55 in good health. Some clones in this sample may be carry-over from other donors' samples. Sequenced material: PBMCs. CDR3 bases: TGTGCCAGCAGTTGGGACGGGAGGGCTCCTGATACGCAGTATTTT. Protein sequence: CASSWDGRAPDTQYF.